These T cell receptor beta chains were read from a single sample in a study of blood T cell repertoires in COVID-19. Assay used: immunoSEQ multiplex PCR; TCRdb lists only in-frame clones, some missing. The sample holds some 280,000 clones; around 90% are singletons and the top ten take approximately 0.94%. Sequencing was done on a sample of peripheral blood. Receptor source: a woman in her forties who had recovered from COVID-19. Each CDR3 is given with its conserved first and last residue. Each record gives: CDR3 protein, CDR3 DNA, J gene, clone size, D gene, CDR3 length, V gene. The D gene is left open where the match is weak. Not every row has a clone size; where given, it reads once, few, many or a size class.

CDR3: CASSLGEVREQYF
DNA: TGTGCCAGCAGCTTAGGTGAGGTCCGCGAGCAGTACTTC
J: TRBJ2-7
size: NA
D: NA
length: 13
V: TRBV7-2

CDR3: CASDGGPNTGELFF
DNA: TGTGCCTCTGACGGGGGGCCGAACACCGGGGAGCTGTTTTTT
J: TRBJ2-2
size: NA
D: NA
length: 14
V: TRBV24-1

CDR3: CASSQLTGGKDEQFF
DNA: TGTGCCAGCAGCCAGCTAACGGGAGGAAAGGATGAGCAGTTCTTC
J: TRBJ2-1
size: NA
D: TRBD2
length: 15
V: TRBV4-2

CDR3: CAIRGTSGSGNNEQFF
DNA: TGTGCCATCAGAGGGACTAGCGGGAGCGGGAACAATGAGCAGTTCTTC
J: TRBJ2-1
size: NA
D: TRBD2
length: 16
V: TRBV10-3

CDR3: CASSEGQGVSYNEQFF
DNA: TGCGCCAGCAGTGAGGGACAGGGGGTTTCCTACAATGAGCAGTTCTTC
J: TRBJ2-1
size: NA
D: TRBD1
length: 16
V: TRBV10-1

CDR3: CASSSERGGTGANVLTF
DNA: TGTGCCAGCAGCTCGGAGAGGGGGGGTACTGGGGCCAACGTCCTGACTTTC
J: TRBJ2-6
size: once
D: NA
length: 17
V: TRBV13

CDR3: CASSAWTGGYGYTF
DNA: TGTGCCAGCAGTGCCTGGACAGGAGGGTATGGCTACACCTTC
J: TRBJ1-2
size: NA
D: TRBD1
length: 14
V: TRBV6-4

CDR3: CASSWAAGTSNYEQYF
DNA: TGCGCCAGCAGCTGGGCTGCCGGGACTAGCAACTACGAGCAGTACTTC
J: TRBJ2-7
size: NA
D: TRBD2
length: 16
V: TRBV5-1

CDR3: CASRVQGNQPQHF
DNA: TGTGCCAGTCGGGTACAGGGAAATCAGCCCCAGCATTTT
J: TRBJ1-5
size: few
D: NA
length: 13
V: TRBV12-3/TRBV12-4

CDR3: CASSEAIVEAFF
DNA: TGTGCCAGCAGTGAAGCTATCGTTGAAGCTTTCTTT
J: TRBJ1-1
size: NA
D: NA
length: 12
V: TRBV6-1

CDR3: CASTGTGGPYEQYF
DNA: TGTGCCAGCACGGGGACAGGGGGCCCCTACGAGCAGTACTTC
J: TRBJ2-7
size: NA
D: TRBD1
length: 14
V: TRBV6-5

CDR3: CASSRLAGGDEQFF
DNA: TGTGCCAGCAGCCGACTAGCGGGAGGGGATGAGCAGTTCTTC
J: TRBJ2-1
size: NA
D: TRBD2
length: 14
V: TRBV3-1/TRBV3-2

CDR3: CASRNTANSPLHF
DNA: TGTGCCAGCAGAAACACAGCAAATTCACCCCTCCACTTT
J: TRBJ1-6
size: NA
D: NA
length: 13
V: TRBV14

CDR3: CASSLAGAIHEQYF
DNA: TGTGCCAGCTCACTAGCGGGAGCCATCCACGAGCAGTACTTC
J: TRBJ2-7
size: NA
D: TRBD2
length: 14
V: TRBV18

CDR3: CATSTHRTGYTEAFF
DNA: TGTGCCACCAGCACCCATCGGACAGGGTACACTGAAGCTTTCTTT
J: TRBJ1-1
size: NA
D: TRBD1
length: 15
V: TRBV15

CDR3: CASSPGEQFNQPQHF
DNA: TGTGCCAGCAGCCCCGGGGAGCAATTCAATCAGCCCCAGCATTTT
J: TRBJ1-5
size: NA
D: NA
length: 15
V: TRBV5-8

CDR3: CASSSLGVTELLPYGYTF
DNA: TGTGCCAGCAGCAGTTTAGGGGTAACCGAACTTTTACCCTATGGCTACACCTTC
J: TRBJ1-2
size: NA
D: NA
length: 18
V: TRBV27

CDR3: CASSSLGLSSYEQYF
DNA: TGTGCCAGCAGTTCCCTTGGTCTAAGCTCCTACGAGCAGTACTTC
J: TRBJ2-7
size: NA
D: NA
length: 15
V: TRBV6-6

CDR3: CASSLGLQGSEQYF
DNA: TGTGCCAGCAGCTTAGGTCTACAGGGATCCGAGCAGTACTTC
J: TRBJ2-7
size: NA
D: NA
length: 14
V: TRBV11-3

CDR3: CASSYKQGVWTEAFF
DNA: TGTGCCAGCAGCTACAAACAGGGTGTCTGGACTGAAGCTTTCTTT
J: TRBJ1-1
size: NA
D: NA
length: 15
V: TRBV7-9

CDR3: CASSLGQGEADTQYF
DNA: TGTGCCAGCTCACTGGGACAGGGTGAGGCAGATACGCAGTATTTT
J: TRBJ2-3
size: once
D: TRBD1
length: 15
V: TRBV18

CDR3: CSVAGQFIGDGYTF
DNA: TGCAGCGTTGCCGGACAGTTCATCGGAGATGGCTACACCTTC
J: TRBJ1-2
size: NA
D: NA
length: 14
V: TRBV29-1

CDR3: CASSGTFTGELFF
DNA: TGTGCCAGTAGTGGGACTTTTACCGGGGAGCTGTTTTTT
J: TRBJ2-2
size: NA
D: NA
length: 13
V: TRBV19

CDR3: CAIAGVAGDLSYEQYF
DNA: TGTGCCATCGCCGGGGTAGCGGGGGACCTCTCCTACGAGCAGTACTTC
J: TRBJ2-7
size: NA
D: TRBD2
length: 16
V: TRBV10-3

CDR3: CASSPQERSGEQFF
DNA: TGTGCCAGCTCACCACAAGAAAGAAGCGGGGAGCAGTTCTTC
J: TRBJ2-1
size: NA
D: NA
length: 14
V: TRBV18

CDR3: CASSQRGTHSTEAFF
DNA: TGTGCCAGCAGCCAGAGGGGGACACATTCCACTGAAGCTTTCTTT
J: TRBJ1-1
size: NA
D: NA
length: 15
V: TRBV3-1/TRBV3-2

CDR3: CASSLSVRDYGYTF
DNA: TGTGCCAGCAGCTTATCGGTCAGGGACTATGGCTACACCTTC
J: TRBJ1-2
size: NA
D: NA
length: 14
V: TRBV7-9

CDR3: CASSQGGGLDRGLWAWGFREQFF
DNA: TGTGCCAGCAGCCAAGGAGGAGGTCTGGACAGGGGTCTGTGGGCCTGGGGTTTTCGTGAGCAGTTCTTC
J: TRBJ2-1
size: NA
D: TRBD1
length: 23
V: TRBV3-1/TRBV3-2

CDR3: CASSFSGEWTGELFF
DNA: TGCGCCAGCAGCTTTTCAGGGGAATGGACCGGGGAGCTGTTTTTT
J: TRBJ2-2
size: NA
D: NA
length: 15
V: TRBV5-1

CDR3: CASRGGVNEQYF
DNA: TGTGCCAGCAGGGGAGGCGTGAACGAGCAGTACTTC
J: TRBJ2-7
size: NA
D: NA
length: 12
V: TRBV2

CDR3: CAGLQRGADTQYF
DNA: TGTGCCGGACTTCAGCGGGGGGCAGATACGCAGTATTTT
J: TRBJ2-3
size: NA
D: TRBD2
length: 13
V: TRBV5-4

CDR3: CASSSSGRATEQFF
DNA: TGTGCCAGCAGCTCTAGCGGGAGGGCCACTGAGCAGTTCTTC
J: TRBJ2-1
size: NA
D: TRBD2
length: 14
V: TRBV5-8

CDR3: CASSIAGEAGSGELFF
DNA: TGTGCCAGTAGTATAGCGGGAGAAGCGGGTTCCGGGGAGCTGTTTTTT
J: TRBJ2-2
size: NA
D: NA
length: 16
V: TRBV19

CDR3: CASSTSWDSSYEQYF
DNA: TGTGCCAGCAGCACCTCCTGGGACAGCTCCTACGAGCAGTACTTC
J: TRBJ2-7
size: NA
D: TRBD1
length: 15
V: TRBV11-2

CDR3: CAISGTGRSSGANVLTF
DNA: TGTGCCATCAGTGGGACAGGGAGAAGCTCTGGGGCCAACGTCCTGACTTTC
J: TRBJ2-6
size: NA
D: TRBD1
length: 17
V: TRBV10-3

CDR3: CASSQDLAYMETQYF
DNA: TGTGCCAGCAGCCAAGATTTAGCATATATGGAGACCCAGTACTTC
J: TRBJ2-5
size: NA
D: NA
length: 15
V: TRBV3-1/TRBV3-2

CDR3: CASSAGTGAYEQYF
DNA: TGCGCCAGCAGCGCCGGGACTGGGGCCTACGAGCAGTACTTC
J: TRBJ2-7
size: few
D: NA
length: 14
V: TRBV10-2

CDR3: CATSETGGTNEKLFF
DNA: TGTGCCACCAGTGAAACGGGAGGCACTAATGAAAAACTGTTTTTT
J: TRBJ1-4
size: NA
D: NA
length: 15
V: TRBV24-1

CDR3: CASSPTGQNEKLFF
DNA: TGTGCCAGCAGCCCTACAGGGCAGAATGAAAAACTGTTTTTT
J: TRBJ1-4
size: NA
D: NA
length: 14
V: TRBV7-9

CDR3: CASKKQGGDYGYTF
DNA: TGTGCCAGCAAGAAACAGGGGGGGGACTATGGCTACACCTTC
J: TRBJ1-2
size: once
D: TRBD1
length: 14
V: TRBV2

CDR3: CATSRDTGDGNTIYF
DNA: TGTGCCACCAGCAGGGACACAGGGGATGGAAACACCATATATTTT
J: TRBJ1-3
size: NA
D: TRBD1
length: 15
V: TRBV15

CDR3: CASSDLVNTEAFF
DNA: TGTGCCAGCAGTGACCTAGTTAACACTGAAGCTTTCTTT
J: TRBJ1-1
size: once
D: NA
length: 13
V: TRBV25-1

CDR3: CASKTSGGSDEQYF
DNA: TGTGCCAGCAAGACTAGCGGTGGGTCGGACGAGCAGTACTTC
J: TRBJ2-7
size: NA
D: TRBD2
length: 14
V: TRBV2

CDR3: CASSLLTSAPGAGEQFF
DNA: TGTGCCAGCAGCCTGCTGACTAGTGCCCCTGGGGCTGGGGAGCAGTTCTTC
J: TRBJ2-1
size: NA
D: NA
length: 17
V: TRBV4-2